The rows below give T cell receptor beta chains drawn from one sample of a study of beta chain features in type 1 diabetes. Only in-frame clones appear in the TCRdb table, and some are missing; sequencing was by immunoSEQ multiplex PCR. The table shows about 620,000 clones, with roughly a sixth occurring only once. The sequencing input was naive CD4+ T cells from blood. All receptors come from a man aged 18 to 29 in good health. CDR3s include the opening cysteine and the closing phenylalanine or tryptophan. A D gene is named only where the DNA matches it firmly. Clone size appears in some rows only: once, few, many, or a class for an expanded clone.

CDR3 DNA	CDR3 protein	clone size	D gene	J gene	V gene
TGTGCCGGATCGGGACAGGGGGCAGGGTTTGCTTTCTTT	CAGSGQGAGFAFF	few	TRBD1	TRBJ1-1	TRBV30
TGTGCCAGCAGTTACTCAGGGGTACTATACGAGCAGTACTTC	CASSYSGVLYEQYF	few	NA	TRBJ2-7	TRBV6-6
TGCGCCAGCAGCCAACCTACTAGCGGGAGGAGGAATGAGCAGTTCTTC	CASSQPTSGRRNEQFF	NA	TRBD2	TRBJ2-1	TRBV4-1
TGTGCCAGCAGTTACACAGGGGGCAATCAGCCCCAGCATTTT	CASSYTGGNQPQHF	NA	TRBD1	TRBJ1-5	TRBV6-6
TGTGCCAGCAGCCGCTACCTAGATACGCAGTATTTT	CASSRYLDTQYF	few	NA	TRBJ2-3	TRBV7-2
TGTGCCAGCAGAGGTCCGGGACAGGGGGTTCCCGGGGAGCTGTTTTTT	CASRGPGQGVPGELFF	few	TRBD1	TRBJ2-2	TRBV25-1
TGTGCCGCGTCTGGACAGGGTACCTCCTTCGAGCAGTACTTC	CAASGQGTSFEQYF	few	TRBD1	TRBJ2-7	TRBV10-3
TGTGCCAGCAGCCTCGACAGGGAAAGTCAGCCCCAGCATTTT	CASSLDRESQPQHF	few	TRBD1	TRBJ1-5	TRBV7-3
TGTGCCAGCAGCGCAGACAGGCACGGTACCTACGAGCAGTACTTC	CASSADRHGTYEQYF	few	NA	TRBJ2-7	TRBV7-3
TGTGCCAGCAGCTTTCAACTTTTATCGGAGACCCAGTACTTC	CASSFQLLSETQYF	few	NA	TRBJ2-5	TRBV7-2
TGTGCCAGCGGTAATCGGGGCGGGGTCACTGAAGCTTTCTTT	CASGNRGGVTEAFF	NA	NA	TRBJ1-1	TRBV25-1
TGTGCCAGCAGCTCGACACCAGCCAAAAACATTCAGTACTTC	CASSSTPAKNIQYF	many	NA	TRBJ2-4	TRBV7-9
TGTGCCAGCAGCTTGAGAGCAGGAACCAATGAGCAGTTCTTC	CASSLRAGTNEQFF	few	NA	TRBJ2-1	TRBV5-6
TGTGCCAGCAGCTTGGCAGGGGGCCCTGAGACCCAGTACTTC	CASSLAGGPETQYF	NA	TRBD1	TRBJ2-5	TRBV5-6
TGTGCCAGCAGCAAAACGGACAGGGGTAACTATGGCTACACCTTC	CASSKTDRGNYGYTF	NA	TRBD1	TRBJ1-2	TRBV9
TGTGCCAGCAGCGTAGTGCCAAACCCGAGTCCCGGGACAGGGATCCACGAGCAGTACTTC	CASSVVPNPSPGTGIHEQYF	NA	TRBD1	TRBJ2-7	TRBV9
TGTGCCAGCAGCCCCTCGGCTAGCGGGGAAACCGGGGAGCTGTTTTTT	CASSPSASGETGELFF	NA	TRBD2	TRBJ2-2	TRBV7-2
TGCAGCGTCGGGACAGGGTTGAACACTGAAGCTTTCTTT	CSVGTGLNTEAFF	few	TRBD1	TRBJ1-1	TRBV29-1
TGCGCCAGCAGCCAAGACAGGGTTTTCAATCAGCCCCAGCATTTT	CASSQDRVFNQPQHF	NA	NA	TRBJ1-5	TRBV4-1
TGCGCCAGCAGCCACCCCGTGGGGGGACCAAACACTGAAGCTTTCTTT	CASSHPVGGPNTEAFF	few	NA	TRBJ1-1	TRBV4-3
TGTGCCAGTAGTAATTACAATGAGCAGTTCTTC	CASSNYNEQFF	NA	NA	TRBJ2-1	TRBV19
TGTGCCAGTAGTAGTGAGACACCGCCTTACGAGCAGTACTTC	CASSSETPPYEQYF	NA	NA	TRBJ2-7	TRBV19
TGTGCCAGCAGCTGGGGACTAGCGGGGGGAATCTACGAGCAGTACTTC	CASSWGLAGGIYEQYF	NA	TRBD2	TRBJ2-7	TRBV7-2
TGTGCCAGCAGGGCAGGGGTGAGCTCCTACGAGCAGTACTTC	CASRAGVSSYEQYF	few	NA	TRBJ2-7	TRBV4-2
TGTGCCAGCAGCCAGACTAGCGGAACCTACAATGAGCAGTTCTTC	CASSQTSGTYNEQFF	few	TRBD2	TRBJ2-1	TRBV2
TGTGCCAGCAGCGTAATCCAGGGATCCAATGAGCAGTTCTTC	CASSVIQGSNEQFF	few	NA	TRBJ2-1	TRBV9
TGTGCCAGCAGGGCAGACCAAGAGACCCAGTACTTC	CASRADQETQYF	few	NA	TRBJ2-5	TRBV11-2
TGTGCCAGCAGCCAACGCGCCGGGGGGAATGAGCAGTTCTTC	CASSQRAGGNEQFF	many	TRBD2	TRBJ2-1	TRBV14
TGTGCCATCAATGAGGGTAGCAATCAGCCCCAGCATTTT	CAINEGSNQPQHF	few	NA	TRBJ1-5	TRBV10-3
TGTGCCAGCAGCCCAGGGGACGGTTTCGATCAGCCCCAGCATTTT	CASSPGDGFDQPQHF	NA	NA	TRBJ1-5	TRBV9
TGTGCCACCAGCAGAGATCTCCAGGGGTATATCTATGGCTACACCTTC	CATSRDLQGYIYGYTF	NA	NA	TRBJ1-2	TRBV15
TGTGCCAGCAGTTACTCTAGCAGTCAAGAGACCCAGTACTTC	CASSYSSSQETQYF	NA	NA	TRBJ2-5	TRBV6-6
TGTGCCAGCAGCTTAGGAGAACGGAGAAGCAATGAGCAGTTCTTC	CASSLGERRSNEQFF	NA	NA	TRBJ2-1	TRBV7-2
TGTGCCAGCAGTGACGTGGGGTGGTATGGCGCGTACAATGAGCAGTTCTTC	CASSDVGWYGAYNEQFF	NA	NA	TRBJ2-1	TRBV6-4
TGTGCCTGGAGTGTAAACGTGGTCGGGGGCTACACCTTC	CAWSVNVVGGYTF	few	NA	TRBJ1-2	TRBV30
TGTGCTAGCAGCTTGGACAGGGATCAGCCCCAGCATTTT	CASSLDRDQPQHF	few	TRBD1	TRBJ1-5	TRBV7-7
TGTGCCAGCAGTGGGCAGGTCAAGACCCAGTACTTC	CASSGQVKTQYF	many	NA	TRBJ2-5	TRBV2
TGTGCCAGCAGCCGAACCGGGACAGGCTACAATGAGCAGTTCTTC	CASSRTGTGYNEQFF	few	TRBD1	TRBJ2-1	TRBV5-6
TGTGCCTGGAGTCGAGGGGGCAGCAAACTTGAAGAGACCCAGTACTTC	CAWSRGGSKLEETQYF	NA	TRBD1	TRBJ2-5	TRBV30
TGTGCCAGTAGTATAGATTGGCCAGGGGCGTCAGGTGAGCAGTTCTTC	CASSIDWPGASGEQFF	NA	NA	TRBJ2-1	TRBV19